This T cell receptor (beta chain) derives from a study of blood T cells in healthy people across ages. Findings of the study overall: Higher diversity and more naive CD4+ cells were features of long-lived donors, compared to aged donors.

Primers used in a second PCR of roughly 6 to 11 cycles were a sample-barcoded 5' primer and a J-beta primer mix. One entry per CDR3 protein, called by TCRdb with MiXCR from the 5' RACE reads. There are 650,000 to 800,000 distinct CDR3 sequences in the sample; approximately 44% occur only once, and roughly 19% lies in the top ten. A remark on this clonotype: What it recognizes is unknown.

The TCR originated in a man in his fifties or sixties in good health. The specimen was blood.

The CDR3 loop is CASSQEPGRAFF. CDR3 DNA: TGTGCCAGCAGCCAAGAGCCGGGACGAGCTTTCTTT. V usage is TRBV3-1 and J usage is TRBJ1-1, with D possibly being TRBD1 (5 bases). Germline-derived CDR1 and CDR2 are LGHDT and YNNKEL (reference sequence). Trimming pared 0 bases from V and 10 bases from J, leaving 9 bases between. The CDR3 runs 12 residues.